The text below deals with one TCR delta chain. TCRdb has a much larger clone's protein, which differs at residue 10 from the translation of this DNA, likely because of a read error; what is shown is the protein translated from the DNA. This CDR3 is 13 amino acids long. The germline V gene has CDR1 GEAIGNYY and CDR2 EKD. TCRdb reprocessed the reads through CATT. This sample yields about 2,300 delta-chain clones, of which approximately 1% are seen a single time; over 12% belongs to the top ten. The data originate from a study of gamma-delta chains in newborns, infants, children. Sequencing input: blood. The TCR was taken from a child who was a newborn, infant or young child, either healthy, febrile or measles-vaccinated (not recorded which). This chain connects TRDV2 to TRDJ1, with D unclear. CDR3 in DNA: TGTGCCTGTGACACCTGGGAAACCGATAACCTCATCTTT. This sequence encodes CACDTWETDNLIF.